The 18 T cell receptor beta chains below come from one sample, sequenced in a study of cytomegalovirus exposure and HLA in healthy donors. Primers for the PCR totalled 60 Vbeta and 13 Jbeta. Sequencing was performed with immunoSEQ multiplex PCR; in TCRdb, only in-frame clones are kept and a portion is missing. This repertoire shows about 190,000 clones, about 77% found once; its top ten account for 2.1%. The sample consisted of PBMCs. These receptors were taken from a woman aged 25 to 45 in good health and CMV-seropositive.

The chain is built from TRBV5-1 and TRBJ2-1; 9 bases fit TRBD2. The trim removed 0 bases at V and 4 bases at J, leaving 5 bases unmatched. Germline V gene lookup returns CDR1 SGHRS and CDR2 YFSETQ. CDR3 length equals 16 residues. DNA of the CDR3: TGCGCCAGCAGCTTGGTCCTAGCGGGGAATTACAATGAGCAGTTCTTC. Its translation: CASSLVLAGNYNEQFF.

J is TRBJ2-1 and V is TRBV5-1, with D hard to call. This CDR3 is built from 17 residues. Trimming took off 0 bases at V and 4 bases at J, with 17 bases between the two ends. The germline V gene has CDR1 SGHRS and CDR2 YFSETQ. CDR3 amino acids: CASSLGLTRRIYNEQFF. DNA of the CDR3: TGCGCCAGCAGCTTGGGGCTGACTCGCCGAATTTACAATGAGCAGTTCTTC. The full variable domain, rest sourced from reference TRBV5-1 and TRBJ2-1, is KAGVTQTPRYLIKTRGQQVTLSCSPISGHRSVSWYQQTPGQGLQFLFEYFSETQRNKGNFPGRFSGRQFSNSRSEMNVSTLELGDSALYLCASSLGLTRRIYNEQFFGPGTRLTVL.

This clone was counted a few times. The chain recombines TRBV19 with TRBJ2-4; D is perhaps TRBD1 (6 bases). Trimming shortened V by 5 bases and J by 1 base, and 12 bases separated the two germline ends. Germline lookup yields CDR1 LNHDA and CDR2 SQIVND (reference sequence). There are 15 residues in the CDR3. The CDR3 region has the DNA TGTGCCAGTAGTTTCAGGGGCCCGGCCAAAAACATTCAGTACTTC. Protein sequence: CASSFRGPAKNIQYF. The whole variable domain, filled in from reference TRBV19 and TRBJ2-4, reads DGGITQSPKYLFRKEGQNVTLSCEQNLNHDAMYWYRQDPGQGLRLIYYSQIVNDFQKGDIAEGYSVSREKKESFPLTVTSAQKNPTAFYLCASSFRGPAKNIQYFGAGTRLSVL.

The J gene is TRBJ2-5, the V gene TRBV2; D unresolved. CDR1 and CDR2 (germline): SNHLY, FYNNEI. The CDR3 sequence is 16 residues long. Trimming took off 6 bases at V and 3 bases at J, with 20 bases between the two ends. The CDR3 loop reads CASRAPSTFTEETQYF. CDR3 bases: TGTGCCAGCAGAGCCCCCTCAACTTTCACGGAAGAGACCCAGTACTTC. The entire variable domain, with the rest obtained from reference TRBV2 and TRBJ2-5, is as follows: EPEVTQTPSHQVTQMGQEVILRCVPISNHLYFYWYRQILGQKVEFLVSFYNNEISEKSEIFDDQFSVERPDGSNFTLKIRSTKLEDSAMYFCASRAPSTFTEETQYFGPGTRLLVL.

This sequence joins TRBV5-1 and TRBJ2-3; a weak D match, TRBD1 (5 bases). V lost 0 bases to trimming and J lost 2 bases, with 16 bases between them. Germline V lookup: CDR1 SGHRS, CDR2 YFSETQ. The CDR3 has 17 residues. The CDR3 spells CASSLGIGAWTTDTQYF. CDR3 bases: TGCGCCAGCAGCTTGGGGATTGGGGCCTGGACCACAGATACGCAGTATTTT.

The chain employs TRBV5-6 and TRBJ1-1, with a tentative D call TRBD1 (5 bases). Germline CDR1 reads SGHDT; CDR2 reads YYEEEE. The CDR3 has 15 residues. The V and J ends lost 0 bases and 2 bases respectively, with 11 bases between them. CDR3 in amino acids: CASSLAIGGNTEAFF. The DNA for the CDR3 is TGTGCCAGCAGCTTGGCCATCGGGGGTAACACTGAAGCTTTCTTT.

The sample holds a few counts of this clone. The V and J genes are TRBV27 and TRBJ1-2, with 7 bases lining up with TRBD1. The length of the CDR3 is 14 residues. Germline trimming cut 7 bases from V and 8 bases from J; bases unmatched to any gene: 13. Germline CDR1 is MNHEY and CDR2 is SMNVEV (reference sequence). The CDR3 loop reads CASKAWGTAYGYTF. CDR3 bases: TGTGCCAGCAAGGCCTGGGGGACAGCCTACGGCTACACCTTC.

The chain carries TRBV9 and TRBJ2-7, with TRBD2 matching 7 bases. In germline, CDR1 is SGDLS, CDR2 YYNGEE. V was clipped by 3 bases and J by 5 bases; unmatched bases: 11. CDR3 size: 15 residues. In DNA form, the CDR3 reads TGTGCCAGCAGCGCCACCCTTGGGGGGGTTGACGAGCAGTACTTC. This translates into CASSATLGGVDEQYF.

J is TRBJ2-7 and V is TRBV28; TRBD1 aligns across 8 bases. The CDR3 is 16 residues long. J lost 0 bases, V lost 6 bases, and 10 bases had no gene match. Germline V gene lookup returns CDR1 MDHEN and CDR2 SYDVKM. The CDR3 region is CASRASDRGLSYEQYF. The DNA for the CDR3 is TGTGCCAGCAGAGCCTCTGACAGGGGCCTCTCCTACGAGCAGTACTTC. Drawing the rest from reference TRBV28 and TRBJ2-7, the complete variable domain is DVKVTQSSRYLVKRTGEKVFLECVQDMDHENMFWYRQDPGLGLRLIYFSYDVKMKEKGDIPEGYSVSREKKERFSLILESASTNQTSMYLCASRASDRGLSYEQYFGPGTRLTVT.

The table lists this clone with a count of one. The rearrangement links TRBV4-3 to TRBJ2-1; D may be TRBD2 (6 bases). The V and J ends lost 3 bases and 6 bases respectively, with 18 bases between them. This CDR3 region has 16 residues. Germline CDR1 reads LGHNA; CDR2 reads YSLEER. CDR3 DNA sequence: TGCGCCAGCAGCCACACAGCGCCTGCGGGGCGCAATGAGCAGTTCTTC. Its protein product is CASSHTAPAGRNEQFF.

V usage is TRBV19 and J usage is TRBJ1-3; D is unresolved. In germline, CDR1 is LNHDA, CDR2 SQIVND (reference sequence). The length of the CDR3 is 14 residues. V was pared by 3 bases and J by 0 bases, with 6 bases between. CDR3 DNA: TGTGCCAGTAGTATTACGGGCTCTGGAAACACCATATATTTT. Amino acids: CASSITGSGNTIYF. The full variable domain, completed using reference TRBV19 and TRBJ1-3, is DGGITQSPKYLFRKEGQNVTLSCEQNLNHDAMYWYRQDPGQGLRLIYYSQIVNDFQKGDIAEGYSVSREKKESFPLTVTSAQKNPTAFYLCASSITGSGNTIYFGEGSWLTVV.

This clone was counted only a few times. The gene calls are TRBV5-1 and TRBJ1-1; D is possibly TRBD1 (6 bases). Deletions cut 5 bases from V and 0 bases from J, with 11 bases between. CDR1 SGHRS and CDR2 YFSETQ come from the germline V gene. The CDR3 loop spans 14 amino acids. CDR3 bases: TGCGCCAGCAGTTCCCAGGGGATGAACACTGAAGCTTTCTTT. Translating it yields CASSSQGMNTEAFF.

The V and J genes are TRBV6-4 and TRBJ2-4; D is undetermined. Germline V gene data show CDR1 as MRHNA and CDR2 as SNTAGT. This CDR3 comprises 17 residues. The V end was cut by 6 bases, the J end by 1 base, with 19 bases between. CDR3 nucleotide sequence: TGTGCCAGCAGCCCCGATACAGTCCTTGGGGCCAAAAACATTCAGTACTTC. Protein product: CASSPDTVLGAKNIQYF.

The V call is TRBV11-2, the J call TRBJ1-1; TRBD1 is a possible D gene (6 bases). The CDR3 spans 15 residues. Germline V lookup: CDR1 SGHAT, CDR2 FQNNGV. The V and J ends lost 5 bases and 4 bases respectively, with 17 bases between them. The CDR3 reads CASSPNPTRGTEAFF. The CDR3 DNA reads TGTGCCAGCAGCCCAAATCCTACCAGGGGCACTGAAGCTTTCTTT.

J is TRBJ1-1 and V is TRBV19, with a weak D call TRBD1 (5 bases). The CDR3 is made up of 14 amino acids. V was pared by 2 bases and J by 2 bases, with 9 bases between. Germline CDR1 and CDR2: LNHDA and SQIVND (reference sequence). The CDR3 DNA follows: TGTGCCAGTAGTATAACGACAGTTAACACTGAAGCTTTCTTT. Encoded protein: CASSITTVNTEAFF.

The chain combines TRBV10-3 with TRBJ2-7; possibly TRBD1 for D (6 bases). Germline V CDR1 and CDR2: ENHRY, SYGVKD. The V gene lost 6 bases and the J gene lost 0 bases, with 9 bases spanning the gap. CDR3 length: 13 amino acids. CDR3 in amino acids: CAIRGDISYEQYF. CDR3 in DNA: TGTGCCATCAGGGGGGACATCTCCTACGAGCAGTACTTC.

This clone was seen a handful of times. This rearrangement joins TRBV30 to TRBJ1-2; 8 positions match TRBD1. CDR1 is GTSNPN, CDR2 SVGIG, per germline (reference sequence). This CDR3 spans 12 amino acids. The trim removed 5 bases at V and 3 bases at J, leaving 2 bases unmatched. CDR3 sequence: CAWDRGDYGYTF. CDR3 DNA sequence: TGTGCCTGGGACAGGGGCGACTATGGCTACACCTTC.

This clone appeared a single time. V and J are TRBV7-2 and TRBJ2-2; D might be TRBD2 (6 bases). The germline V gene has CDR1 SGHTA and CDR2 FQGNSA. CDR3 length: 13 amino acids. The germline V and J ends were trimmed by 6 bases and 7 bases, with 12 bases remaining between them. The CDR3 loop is CASSFKEGGELFF. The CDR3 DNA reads TGTGCCAGCAGTTTTAAGGAGGGCGGGGAGCTGTTTTTT.